These 32 T cell receptor beta chains originate from one sample sequenced in a study of T-cell reconstitution after alpha-beta-depleted transplantation in children. This sample's TCRbeta library carried unique molecular identifier barcodes. MiXCR was run by TCRdb on the PCR reads, yielding one entry per CDR3 protein. The table shows about 200,000 distinct CDR3 sequences, with 5.5% to 7% occurring only once. Sequenced here: PBMCs, sampled before TCRalphabeta/CD19-depleted stem cell transplant. The source is a girl in the first two years of life with combined immunodeficiency, due to receive a stem cell transplant.

The table lists this clonotype with many counts. The V gene is TRBV27, the J gene TRBJ2-1; 8 nucleotides align to TRBD2. The CDR3 consists of 16 residues. The V and J ends lost 2 bases and 8 bases, in that order; junction bases with no gene match: 11. Per the germline V gene, CDR1 is MNHEY and CDR2 is SMNVEV (reference sequence). The DNA of the CDR3 is TGTGCCAGCAGTTTACAACCGGGACTAGTGATCCATGAGCAGTTCTTC. Residues: CASSLQPGLVIHEQFF.

In its sample, this clonotype was seen many times. This sequence joins TRBV6-5 and TRBJ2-5; tentative D call: TRBD2 (7 bases). The CDR3 totals 17 residues. In germline, CDR1 is MNHEY, CDR2 SVGAGI. Between the trimmed V and J ends, which lost 0 bases and 2 bases, there was a span of 16 bases. CDR3 sequence: CASSYSGGAVGQETQYF. In nucleotides, the CDR3 is TGTGCCAGCAGTTACTCGGGGGGGGCGGTCGGACAAGAGACCCAGTACTTC.

This clonotype has ten or more counts. The genes are TRBV20-1 and TRBJ1-1; D uncertain. V was cut by 3 bases and J by 1 base, with 15 bases left in between. This CDR3 contains 15 residues. The germline V gene encodes CDR1 DFQATT and CDR2 SNEGSKA (reference sequence). CDR3 sequence: CSASIRRRANTEAFF. CDR3 in DNA: TGCAGTGCTAGCATTAGACGGCGGGCGAACACTGAAGCTTTCTTT.

This clonotype was recorded many times. The chain uses TRBV12-3 or TRBV12-4 and TRBJ2-5; 7 positions agree with TRBD2. This CDR3 is built from 15 residues. V trimming: 4 bases; J trimming: 2 bases; junction bases outside the gene matches: 7. CDR3 coding DNA: TGTGCCAGCAGTTGGGAGGGAACAGCACAAGAGACCCAGTACTTC. Translated, it gives CASSWEGTAQETQYF.

This clonotype was seen repeatedly, ten times or more. This sequence joins TRBV28 and TRBJ1-2; D may be TRBD1 (5 bases). The CDR3 has 13 residues. CDR1 and CDR2 (germline): MDHEN, SYDVKM. V was clipped by 6 bases and J by 8 bases, with 16 bases between them. CDR3 loop: CASRYRTLGGYTF. CDR3 coding DNA: TGTGCCAGCAGGTACAGGACCCTCGGGGGCTACACCTTC.

This clonotype appeared many times. The V gene is TRBV20-1, the J gene TRBJ2-7; 7 nucleotides align to TRBD2. CDR1 and CDR2 from the germline V gene are DFQATT and SNEGSKA (reference sequence). V shed 6 bases, J shed 1 base, and the junction held 6 bases outside the gene matches. The CDR3 totals 13 residues. This CDR3 is CSAHGLGSYEQYF. The CDR3 bases are TGCAGTGCCCACGGACTAGGGTCCTACGAGCAGTACTTC.

In this sample, this clonotype turned up once. The rearrangement uses TRBV3-1 and TRBJ2-1; tentative D call: TRBD1 (5 bases). V was shortened by 11 bases and J by 8 bases, with 31 bases between the two germline ends. In germline, CDR1 is LGHDT, CDR2 YNNKEL (reference sequence). This CDR3 region has 17 residues. The CDR3 sequence is CASSKEVAWFPRDEQFF. The CDR3 nucleotides read TGTGCCTCCTCCAAGGAAGTAGCTTGGTTTCCCAGGGATGAGCAGTTCTTC.

This clonotype has more than one count but fewer than ten. DNA for the CDR3: TGTGCCAGCAGTTATGACTCCCCCTACGAGCAGTACTTC. Encoded protein: CASSYDSPYEQYF. The chain has TRBV28 and TRBJ2-7; D gene uncertain. This CDR3 comprises 13 residues. V was clipped by 4 bases and J by 2 bases, with 9 bases between them. Germline CDR1 reads MDHEN; CDR2 reads SYDVKM.

This clonotype was observed a few times. The chain combines TRBV29-1 with TRBJ1-2; D remains unclear. V lost 2 bases and J lost 7, with 8 bases in between. The CDR3 runs 11 residues. The germline CDR1 and CDR2 sequences are SQVTM and ANQGSEA. CDR3 nucleotides: TGCAGCGTTGAACGGGGTAGTGGCTACACCTTC. Its protein is CSVERGSGYTF.

This clonotype showed up many times. The chain is built from TRBV12-5 and TRBJ2-1, with unresolved D. Between the trimmed V and J ends, which lost 3 bases and 8 bases, there was a span of 2 bases. The V gene's germline CDR1 is LGHNT and CDR2 FRNRAP. The CDR3 has 10 amino acids. DNA of the CDR3: TGTGCTAGTGGTTTTTATGAGCAGTTCTTC. This gives the protein CASGFYEQFF.

This clonotype showed up many times. The genes are TRBV20-1 and TRBJ2-3; a possible D gene is TRBD2 (5 bases). CDR1 DFQATT and CDR2 SNEGSKA come from the germline V gene (reference sequence). This CDR3 is built from 11 residues. Trimming cost V 7 bases and J 9 bases, with 14 bases left between them. The CDR3 DNA reads TGCAGTGGTGACGGGGAAGACACGCAGTATTTT. As protein: CSGDGEDTQYF.

In its sample, this clonotype was seen a few times. The chain carries TRBV7-9 and TRBJ2-7; perhaps TRBD1 as D (6 bases). The germline V and J ends were trimmed by 0 bases and 4 bases, with 10 bases remaining between them. CDR1 and CDR2 (germline): SEHNR, FQNEAQ (reference sequence). The CDR3 totals 14 residues. CDR3 sequence: CASSLAGTGYEQYF. CDR3 coding DNA: TGTGCCAGCAGCTTAGCGGGTACAGGGTACGAGCAGTACTTC.

This clonotype has a count of ten or more. The chain's CDR3 is CASSPHPVGQGMGTDTQYF. DNA for the CDR3: TGTGCCAGCAGCCCACACCCAGTTGGACAGGGAATGGGCACAGATACGCAGTATTTT. The chain is built from TRBV11-1 and TRBJ2-3; 8 bases fit TRBD1. Germline V CDR1 and CDR2: SGHAT, FQDESV (reference sequence). This CDR3 has 19 residues. V shed 5 bases, J shed 1 base, and the junction held 17 bases outside the gene matches. Drawing the rest from reference TRBV11-1 and TRBJ2-3, the complete variable domain is EAEVAQSPRYKITEKSQAVAFWCDPISGHATLYWYRQILGQGPELLVQFQDESVVDDSQLPKDRFSAERLKGVDSTLKIQPAELGDSAMYLCASSPHPVGQGMGTDTQYFGPGTRLTVL.

This clonotype was counted many times. The chain joins TRBV9 to TRBJ2-7, with 8 nucleotides matching TRBD1. Trimming took 4 bases from V and 6 from J; bases not matched to a gene: 9. The CDR3 has 14 amino acids. CDR1 and CDR2 from the germline V gene are SGDLS and YYNGEE. This chain's CDR3 is CASSPRDRFGEQYF. In DNA, the CDR3 is TGTGCCAGCAGCCCCCGGGACAGGTTCGGCGAGCAGTACTTC.

This clonotype was recorded many times. The chain carries TRBV7-9 and TRBJ2-7; D unresolved. V lost 3 bases, J lost 3 bases, and 9 bases lay in between. This CDR3 contains 13 residues. In germline, CDR1 is SEHNR, CDR2 FQNEAQ (reference sequence). The CDR3 nucleotides are TGTGCCAGCAGCTTTTCGACGGACTACGAGCAGTACTTC. Translated, it gives CASSFSTDYEQYF.

This clonotype occurred many times. This chain joins TRBV7-9 and TRBJ2-1; D not certain. This CDR3 is 14 amino acids long. The V gene's germline CDR1 is SEHNR and CDR2 FQNEAQ (reference sequence). Trimming left V 1 base short and J 6 bases short, with 10 bases between. CDR3 protein: CASSLDGLPNEQFF. CDR3 nucleotide sequence: TGTGCCAGCAGCTTAGATGGCCTTCCCAATGAGCAGTTCTTC.

This clonotype was counted many times. The V call is TRBV6-5, the J call TRBJ2-5; a weak D match, TRBD1 (6 bases). The CDR3 covers 14 residues. Looked up from germline, CDR1 is MNHEY and CDR2 is SVGAGI. Trimming took off 7 bases at V and 9 bases at J, with 21 bases between the two ends. The CDR3: CASTLIGRGGAQYF. The CDR3 DNA is TGTGCCAGCACCCTAATAGGGCGAGGGGGAGCCCAGTACTTC.

Ten or more counts support this clonotype. This chain uses TRBV29-1 with TRBJ2-5, with 10 bases identical to TRBD2. V lost 8 bases and J lost 5; bases outside the gene matches: 11. CDR1 is SQVTM, CDR2 ANQGSEA, per germline. There are 14 residues in the CDR3. The CDR3 spells CSSDLAGVGETQYF. The DNA for the CDR3 is TGCAGCTCAGATCTAGCGGGAGTGGGGGAGACCCAGTACTTC.

This clonotype came up many times. The chain has TRBV4-1 and TRBJ2-7; possibly TRBD2 for D (6 bases). From germline, CDR1 is MGHRA and CDR2 YSYEKL. This CDR3 is 14 amino acids long. V lost 5 bases to trimming and J lost 2 bases, with 13 bases between them. DNA of the CDR3: TGCGCCAGCAGCGTAGTCTCGGGGGCCTACGAGCAGTACTTC. This codes for CASSVVSGAYEQYF.

This clonotype has at least ten counts. This chain uses TRBV4-3 with TRBJ1-1; D uncertain. V lost 0 bases and J 0 bases, leaving 5 bases between the germline ends. The CDR3 sequence is 14 residues long. Germline CDR1 and CDR2: LGHNA and YSLEER. CDR3 DNA sequence: TGCGCCAGCAGCCAAGACAGAATGAACACTGAAGCTTTCTTT. Residues: CASSQDRMNTEAFF.

This clonotype was observed at least ten times. The chain has TRBV20-1 and TRBJ2-7; 13 nucleotides agree with TRBD2. V trimming: 0 bases; J trimming: 3 bases; junction bases outside the gene matches: 11. Germline V CDR1 and CDR2: DFQATT, SNEGSKA (reference sequence). The CDR3 runs 18 residues. CDR3 sequence reads: CSARDKGGLAGLYYEQYF. The CDR3 DNA sequence: TGCAGTGCTAGAGATAAAGGGGGACTAGCGGGACTCTACTACGAGCAGTACTTC.

This clonotype was counted ten times or more. The chain carries TRBV4-3 and TRBJ2-1, with D possibly being TRBD2 (6 bases). V was pared by 0 bases and J by 10 bases, with 16 bases between. Looked up from germline, CDR1 is LGHNA and CDR2 is YSLEER. The CDR3 has 15 amino acids. CDR3 nucleotide sequence: TGCGCCAGCAGCCAAGATCAGGGTAGCGGCAGGGAGCAGTTCTTC. This gives the protein CASSQDQGSGREQFF.

This clonotype showed up many times. The chain recombines TRBV2 with TRBJ2-4; the match to TRBD2 covers 7 bases. J gave up 0 bases and V 7 bases, and 3 bases lay outside the gene matches. The CDR3 covers 14 residues. Germline loops: CDR1 SNHLY, CDR2 FYNNEI. Here the CDR3 reads CASKRGVAKNIQYF. The CDR3 DNA sequence: TGTGCCAGCAAGCGGGGTGTAGCCAAAAACATTCAGTACTTC. Looking up the rest from reference TRBV2 and TRBJ2-4 gives the full variable domain: EPEVTQTPSHQVTQMGQEVILRCVPISNHLYFYWYRQILGQKVEFLVSFYNNEISEKSEIFDDQFSVERPDGSNFTLKIRSTKLEDSAMYFCASKRGVAKNIQYFGAGTRLSVL.

This clonotype was observed many times. The V call is TRBV29-1, the J call TRBJ2-5; D is possibly TRBD1 (5 bases). Germline CDR1 SQVTM, CDR2 ANQGSEA. Trimming took off 0 bases at V and 4 bases at J, with 15 bases between the two ends. The CDR3 is 15 amino acids. The CDR3 reads CSVEDSFVRGETQYF. CDR3 in DNA: TGCAGCGTTGAAGATAGTTTTGTAAGGGGAGAGACCCAGTACTTC.

This clonotype was observed at least ten times. V is TRBV4-2 and J is TRBJ2-7, with 10 bases lining up with TRBD2. The CDR3 sequence is 15 residues long. V was pared by 6 bases and J by 4 bases, with 9 bases of the junction left unmatched. Germline CDR1 reads LGHNA; CDR2 reads YNFKEQ. The CDR3 is CASSEGLAATYEQYF. The CDR3 DNA reads as TGTGCCAGCAGTGAAGGACTAGCGGCAACGTACGAGCAGTACTTC.

This clonotype was seen more than once but under ten times. This sequence joins TRBV4-2 and TRBJ2-7; a weak D match, TRBD2 (6 bases). This CDR3 comprises 13 residues. Germline values: CDR1 LGHNA, CDR2 YNFKEQ. The V gene lost 4 bases and the J gene lost 6 bases, with 13 bases spanning the gap. The chain's CDR3 is CASSPGTHCEQYF. For the CDR3, the DNA is TGTGCCAGCAGCCCCGGGACTCACTGCGAGCAGTACTTC.

This clonotype was observed at least ten times. V and J are TRBV29-1 and TRBJ2-3; D ambiguous. The germline V gene encodes CDR1 SQVTM and CDR2 ANQGSEA. This CDR3 is built from 13 residues. Trimming removed 6 bases from V and 3 bases from J, with 13 bases in between. CDR3 amino acids: CSVGPPNTDTQYF. The CDR3 DNA is TGCAGCGTCGGACCCCCGAATACAGATACGCAGTATTTT.

Regarding this clonotype: At one end the junction does not follow the germline gene, possibly because of a read error. The rearrangement links TRBV4-3 to TRBJ2-7; 14 nucleotides align to TRBD2. Germline CDR1 LGHNA, CDR2 YSLEER. CDR3 length: 15 amino acids. The CDR3 reads CAGSPGTSGSYEQYF. The CDR3 coding sequence is TGCGCCGGCAGCCCCGGGACTAGCGGGAGTTACGAGCAGTACTTC.

This clonotype has ten or more counts. V gene TRBV7-9 combines with J gene TRBJ2-7, with 8 bases matching TRBD2. Germline trimming cut 7 bases from V and 10 bases from J; bases unmatched to any gene: 12. From germline, CDR1 is SEHNR and CDR2 FQNEAQ (reference sequence). CDR3 length: 13 amino acids. The CDR3 here is CASTAGGLGIQYF. The CDR3 nucleotides read TGTGCCAGCACCGCCGGGGGACTAGGGATTCAGTACTTC.

This chain joins TRBV9 and TRBJ2-1, with TRBD2 as a possible D gene (5 bases). V was cut by 0 bases and J by 0 bases, with 10 bases left in between. Germline V gene lookup returns CDR1 SGDLS and CDR2 YYNGEE. The CDR3 covers 16 residues. The chain's CDR3 is CASSVAERFSYNEQFF. CDR3 DNA sequence: TGTGCCAGCAGCGTAGCTGAGCGGTTCTCCTACAATGAGCAGTTCTTC.

This clonotype was counted ten times or more. The genes are TRBV20-1 and TRBJ2-1, with D tentatively TRBD1 (5 bases). This CDR3 is 15 amino acids long. The germline V and J ends were trimmed by 3 bases and 3 bases, with 15 bases remaining between them. The germline V gene has CDR1 DFQATT and CDR2 SNEGSKA (reference sequence). As DNA, the CDR3 is TGCAGTGCTAGGGACCGCGAAAGGGGCTACAATGAGCAGTTCTTC. This gives the protein CSARDRERGYNEQFF.

This clonotype has more than one count but fewer than ten. The chain uses TRBV2 and TRBJ2-3; 7 nucleotides agree with TRBD1. The V gene's germline CDR1 is SNHLY and CDR2 FYNNEI. CDR3 length: 16 residues. V lost 0 bases and J lost 4; bases outside the gene matches: 7. This CDR3 is CASSEAPTGSADTQYF. CDR3 DNA: TGTGCCAGCAGTGAAGCCCCGACAGGGTCCGCAGATACGCAGTATTTT.